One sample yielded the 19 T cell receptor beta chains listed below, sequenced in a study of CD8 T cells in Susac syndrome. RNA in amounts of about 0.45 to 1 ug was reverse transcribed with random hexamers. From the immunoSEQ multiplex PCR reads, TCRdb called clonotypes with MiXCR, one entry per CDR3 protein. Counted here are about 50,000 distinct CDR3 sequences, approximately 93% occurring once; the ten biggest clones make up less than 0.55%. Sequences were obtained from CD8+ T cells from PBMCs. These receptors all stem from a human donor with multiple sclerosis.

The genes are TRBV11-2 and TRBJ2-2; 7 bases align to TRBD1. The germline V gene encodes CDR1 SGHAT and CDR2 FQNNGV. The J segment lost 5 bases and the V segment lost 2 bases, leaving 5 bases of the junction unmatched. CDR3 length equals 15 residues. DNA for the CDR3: TGTGCCAGCAGCTTAAATACAGGGGATACCGGGGAGCTGTTTTTT. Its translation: CASSLNTGDTGELFF.

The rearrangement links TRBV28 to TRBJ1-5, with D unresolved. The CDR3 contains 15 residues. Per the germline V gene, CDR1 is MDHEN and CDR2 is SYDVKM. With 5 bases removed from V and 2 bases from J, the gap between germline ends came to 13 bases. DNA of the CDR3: TGTGCCAGCAGTATGGAGTTTCAGGGCAATCAGCCCCAGCATTTT. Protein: CASSMEFQGNQPQHF.

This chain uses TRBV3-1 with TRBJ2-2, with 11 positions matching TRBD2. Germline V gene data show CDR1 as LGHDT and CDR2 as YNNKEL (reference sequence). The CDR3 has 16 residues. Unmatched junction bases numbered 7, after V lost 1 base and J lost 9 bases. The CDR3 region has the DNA TGTGCCAGCAGCCAAGCAATAGCGGGGGGGCCGTGGGAGCTGTTTTTT. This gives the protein CASSQAIAGGPWELFF.

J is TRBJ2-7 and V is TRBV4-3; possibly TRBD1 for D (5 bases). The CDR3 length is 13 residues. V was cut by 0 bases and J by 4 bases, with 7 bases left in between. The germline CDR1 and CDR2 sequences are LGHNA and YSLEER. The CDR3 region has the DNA TGCGCCAGCAGCCAAGACGCAGGGTACGAGCAGTACTTC. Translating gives CASSQDAGYEQYF.

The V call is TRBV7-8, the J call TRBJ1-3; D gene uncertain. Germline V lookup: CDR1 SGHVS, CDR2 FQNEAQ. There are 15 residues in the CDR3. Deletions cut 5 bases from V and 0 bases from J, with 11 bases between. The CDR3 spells CASSLDGYSGNTIYF. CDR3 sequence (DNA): TGTGCCAGCAGCCTCGACGGATACTCTGGAAACACCATATATTTT.

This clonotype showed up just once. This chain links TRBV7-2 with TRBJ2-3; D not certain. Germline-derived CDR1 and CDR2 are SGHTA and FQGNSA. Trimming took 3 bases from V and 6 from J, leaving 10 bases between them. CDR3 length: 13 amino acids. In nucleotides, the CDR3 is TGTGCCAGCAGCTTGGGCCGGGCGGATACGCAGTATTTT. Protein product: CASSLGRADTQYF.

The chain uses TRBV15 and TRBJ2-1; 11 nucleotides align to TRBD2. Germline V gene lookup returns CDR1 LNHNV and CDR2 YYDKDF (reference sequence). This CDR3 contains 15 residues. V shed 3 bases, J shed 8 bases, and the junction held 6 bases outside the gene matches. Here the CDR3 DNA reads TGTGCCACCAGCAGCCTTAGCGGGGGGGCGGATGAGCAGTTCTTC. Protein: CATSSLSGGADEQFF.

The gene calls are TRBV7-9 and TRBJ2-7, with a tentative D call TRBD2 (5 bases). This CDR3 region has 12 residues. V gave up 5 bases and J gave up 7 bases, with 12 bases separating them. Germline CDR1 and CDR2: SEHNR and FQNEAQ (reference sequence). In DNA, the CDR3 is TGTGCCAGCAGCCCATCGGGGAGAGAGCAGTACTTC. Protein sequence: CASSPSGREQYF.

The CDR3 region has the DNA TGTGCCAGCAGCTTGCAGCGTCAGGAGACCCAGTACTTC. Amino acid sequence: CASSLQRQETQYF. The rearrangement uses TRBV5-6 and TRBJ2-5; D uncertain. The germline CDR1 and CDR2 sequences are SGHDT and YYEEEE. The CDR3 has 13 amino acids. V lost 1 base and J lost 5, with 9 bases in between.

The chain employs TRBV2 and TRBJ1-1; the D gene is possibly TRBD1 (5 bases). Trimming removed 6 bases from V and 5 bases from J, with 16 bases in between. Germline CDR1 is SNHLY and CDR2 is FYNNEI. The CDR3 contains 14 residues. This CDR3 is CASSDPFSGTEAFF. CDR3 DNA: TGTGCCAGCAGCGACCCCTTTTCAGGGACTGAAGCTTTCTTT.

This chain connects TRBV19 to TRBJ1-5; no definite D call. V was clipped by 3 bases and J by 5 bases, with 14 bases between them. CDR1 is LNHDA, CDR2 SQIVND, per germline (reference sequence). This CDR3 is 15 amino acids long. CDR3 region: CASSISGVPDQPQHF. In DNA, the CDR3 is TGTGCCAGTAGTATCTCCGGGGTTCCCGATCAGCCCCAGCATTTT.

The CDR3 spells CASSDGVVHQPQHF. CDR3 coding DNA: TGTGCCAGCAGTGATGGGGTAGTCCATCAGCCCCAGCATTTT. The V and J genes are TRBV2 and TRBJ1-5; no definite D call. CDR1 and CDR2 (germline): SNHLY, FYNNEI. V was shortened by 3 bases and J by 5 bases, with 11 bases between the two germline ends. This CDR3 has 14 amino acids.

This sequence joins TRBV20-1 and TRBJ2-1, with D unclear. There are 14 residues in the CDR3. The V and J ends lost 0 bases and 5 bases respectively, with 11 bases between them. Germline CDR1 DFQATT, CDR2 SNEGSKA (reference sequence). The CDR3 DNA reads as TGCAGTGCTAGAGATTTGGGCGACCACAATGAGCAGTTCTTC. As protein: CSARDLGDHNEQFF.

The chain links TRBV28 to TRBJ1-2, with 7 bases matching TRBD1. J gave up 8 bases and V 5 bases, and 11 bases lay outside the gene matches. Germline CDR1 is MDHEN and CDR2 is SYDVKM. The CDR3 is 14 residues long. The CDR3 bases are TGTGCCAGCAGTCCCGACAGGGAAGGTTCGGGCTACACCTTC. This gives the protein CASSPDREGSGYTF.

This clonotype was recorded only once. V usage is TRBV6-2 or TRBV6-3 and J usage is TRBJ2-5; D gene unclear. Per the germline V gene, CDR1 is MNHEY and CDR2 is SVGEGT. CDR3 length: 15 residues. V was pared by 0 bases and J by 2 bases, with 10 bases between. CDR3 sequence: CASSYSSRWQETQYF. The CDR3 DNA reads TGTGCCAGCAGTTACTCGAGTAGATGGCAAGAGACCCAGTACTTC.

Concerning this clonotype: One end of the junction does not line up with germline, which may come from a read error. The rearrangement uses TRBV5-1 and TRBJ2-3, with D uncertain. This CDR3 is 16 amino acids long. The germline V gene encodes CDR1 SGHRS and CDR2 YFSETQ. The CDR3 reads CASSGSAAISTDTQYF. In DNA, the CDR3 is TGCGCCAGCAGCGGATCCGCAGCAATTAGCACGGATACGCAGTATTTT.

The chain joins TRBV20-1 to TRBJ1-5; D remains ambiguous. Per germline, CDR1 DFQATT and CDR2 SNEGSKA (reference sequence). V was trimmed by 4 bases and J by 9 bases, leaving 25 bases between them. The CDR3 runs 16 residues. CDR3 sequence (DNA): TGCAGTGCTACCACCCCGACCTACGGGGAGTCAGGGCCCCAGCATTTT. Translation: CSATTPTYGESGPQHF.

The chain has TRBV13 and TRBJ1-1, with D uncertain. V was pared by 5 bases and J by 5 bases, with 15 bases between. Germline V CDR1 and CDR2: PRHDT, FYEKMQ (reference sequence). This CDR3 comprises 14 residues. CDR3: CASSPAGTQTEAFF. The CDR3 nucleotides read TGTGCCAGCAGCCCCGCAGGTACCCAAACTGAAGCTTTCTTT.

The CDR3 loop is CAWSRGYGYTF. In DNA, the CDR3 is TGTGCCTGGAGCAGGGGGTATGGCTACACCTTC. The chain joins TRBV30 to TRBJ1-2, with TRBD1 identical over 7 bases. There are 11 residues in the CDR3. With 3 bases clipped from V and 5 bases from J, the junction kept 0 bases outside the gene matches. CDR1 GTSNPN and CDR2 SVGIG come from the germline V gene (reference sequence).